Each of the 13 T cell receptor beta chains below was sequenced from the same sample in a study of early T cells in non-severe SARS-CoV-2 infection. TCRdb fed the 5' RACE reads into MiXCR, producing one record per CDR3 protein. The sample records tens of thousands of distinct CDR3 sequences, over 10% being singletons. The sequenced material came from whole blood. All receptors derive from an adult who was a healthcare worker with PCR-confirmed SARS-CoV-2 infection or an uninfected control (not recorded which).

This chain links TRBV15 with TRBJ1-4; unclear D gene. Germline V gives CDR1 LNHNV, CDR2 YYDKDF (reference sequence). The CDR3 sequence is 12 residues long. V lost 2 bases to trimming and J lost 8 bases, with 6 bases between them. The CDR3 loop reads CATSRSQEKLFF. In DNA, the CDR3 is TGTGCCACCAGCAGATCCCAGGAAAAACTGTTTTTT.

The sample holds many counts of this clonotype. The rearrangement joins TRBV10-3 to TRBJ2-2, with 11 bases identical to TRBD1. V dropped 5 bases and J dropped 4; count of bases not matched to a gene: 3. CDR3 length: 15 residues. From germline, CDR1 is ENHRY and CDR2 SYGVKD. CDR3 region: CAISPGTGGTGELFF. The CDR3 coding sequence is TGTGCCATCAGTCCCGGGACAGGGGGCACCGGGGAGCTGTTTTTT.

This clonotype showed up many times. The chain links TRBV7-3 to TRBJ2-6; no firm D call. Trimming took off 1 base at V and 0 bases at J, with 1 base between the two ends. This CDR3 comprises 14 residues. Germline V gene sequence: CDR1 SGHTA, CDR2 FQGTGA. CDR3 protein: CASSLNSGANVLTF. The CDR3, as DNA: TGTGCCAGCAGCTTAAACTCTGGGGCCAACGTCCTGACTTTC.

This clonotype was observed a few times. The V gene is TRBV20-1, the J gene TRBJ2-1; 9 bases map to TRBD2. The ends lost 6 bases at V and 4 bases at J; junction bases unmatched: 7. This CDR3 has 14 amino acids. The V gene's germline CDR1 is DFQATT and CDR2 SNEGSKA (reference sequence). The CDR3: CSAFSGSAYNEQFF. The CDR3 bases are TGCAGTGCATTTAGCGGGAGTGCGTACAATGAGCAGTTCTTC.

This clonotype was observed many times. The CDR3 nucleotides read TGTGGCTCCGGACTAGCGGAGACAGATACGCAGTATTTT. It codes for CGSGLAETDTQYF. The chain carries TRBV6-5 and TRBJ2-3, with TRBD2 identical over 10 bases. Germline CDR1 MNHEY, CDR2 SVGAGI. The CDR3 sequence is 13 residues long.

This chain connects TRBV20-1 to TRBJ2-3; D not resolved. CDR3 length: 13 residues. V was cut by 7 bases and J by 2 bases, with 13 bases left in between. CDR1 and CDR2 from the germline V gene are DFQATT and SNEGSKA (reference sequence). In DNA form, the CDR3 reads TGCAGTGGTAGCCCAGACCCCACAGATACGCAGTATTTT. Protein: CSGSPDPTDTQYF.

This clonotype came up a few times. V is TRBV2 and J is TRBJ1-5, with 8 nucleotides matching TRBD1. Trimming removed 2 bases from V and 6 bases from J; junction bases left unmatched: 3. The CDR3 runs to 14 residues. Germline V gene data show CDR1 as SNHLY and CDR2 as FYNNEI. The CDR3 DNA is TGTGCCAGCAGTGAAACAGGGACAGGTCAGCCCCAGCATTTT. Translating gives CASSETGTGQPQHF.

This clonotype has a handful of counts. The V call is TRBV14, the J call TRBJ2-1; D may be TRBD2 (5 bases). V lost 2 bases, J lost 3 bases, and 11 bases lay in between. This CDR3 contains 15 residues. Germline V CDR1 and CDR2: SGHDN, FVKESK. Here the CDR3 reads CASSQQKGDYNEQFF. CDR3 in DNA: TGTGCCAGCAGCCAACAAAAGGGAGACTACAATGAGCAGTTCTTC. Complete variable domain (other parts from reference TRBV14 and TRBJ2-1): EAGVTQFPSHSVIEKGQTVTLRCDPISGHDNLYWYRRVMGKEIKFLLHFVKESKQDESGMPNNRFLAERTGGTYSTLKVQPAELEDSGVYFCASSQQKGDYNEQFFGPGTRLTVL.

There are many counts of this clonotype. V and J are TRBV11-2 and TRBJ2-1; D call uncertain. Germline V gene sequence: CDR1 SGHAT, CDR2 FQNNGV. V shed 1 base and J shed 6 bases, with 7 bases lying between them. This CDR3 contains 13 residues. CDR3 loop: CASSLGVPNEQFF. The CDR3 DNA reads as TGTGCCAGCAGCTTAGGGGTGCCCAATGAGCAGTTCTTC.

This clonotype was observed a handful of times. The V call is TRBV5-1, the J call TRBJ2-1, with a weak D call TRBD1 (6 bases). Trimming stripped 0 bases from V and 6 bases from J, with 13 bases between. The length of the CDR3 is 15 residues. Looked up from germline, CDR1 is SGHRS and CDR2 is YFSETQ. The CDR3 loop reads CASSLGGLALNEQFF. CDR3 DNA: TGCGCCAGCAGCTTGGGGGGGCTAGCCCTCAATGAGCAGTTCTTC. The full variable domain, in which reference TRBV5-1 and TRBJ2-1 provide the parts outside the CDR3, is KAGVTQTPRYLIKTRGQQVTLSCSPISGHRSVSWYQQTPGQGLQFLFEYFSETQRNKGNFPGRFSGRQFSNSRSEMNVSTLELGDSALYLCASSLGGLALNEQFFGPGTRLTVL.

V usage is TRBV28 and J usage is TRBJ2-1, with 9 positions matching TRBD1. The CDR3 contains 14 residues. Germline V gene data show CDR1 as MDHEN and CDR2 as SYDVKM. V dropped 6 bases and J dropped 7; count of bases not matched to a gene: 7. The CDR3 DNA reads TGTGCCAGCAGCAAAGGACAGGGGAGGAATGAGCAGTTCTTC. This codes for CASSKGQGRNEQFF.

This clonotype was counted many times. J is TRBJ2-3 and V is TRBV5-1; 7 nucleotides match TRBD1. The CDR3 length is 15 residues. J lost 5 bases, V lost 0 bases, and 6 bases had no gene match. CDR1 and CDR2 (germline): SGHRS, YFSETQ. The CDR3 DNA reads as TGCGCCAGCAGCTTGGGACAGGGATTTAGAGATACGCAGTATTTT. Protein product: CASSLGQGFRDTQYF.

The chain joins TRBV29-1 to TRBJ2-3, with D maybe TRBD1 (5 bases). The germline CDR1 and CDR2 sequences are SQVTM and ANQGSEA. The CDR3 extends over 11 amino acids. CDR3 coding DNA: TGCACCTACGGACACACAGATACGCAGTATTTT. It encodes CTYGHTDTQYF.